This is a list of T cell receptor beta chains from one sample in a study of blood T cells in healthy people across ages. TCRdb passed the 5' RACE reads through MiXCR, listing each CDR3 protein once. This sample carries around 1,000,000 distinct CDR3 sequences, approximately 25% of them seen once, and the ten largest clones take around 0.75%. These data were also reused for a study on T cells of mothers and their children.

Specimen: blood. These receptor sequences come from a girl aged 2 to 9 in good health. Each CDR3 is given with its conserved first and last residue. Each record gives: V gene, J gene, D gene, clone size, CDR3 protein, CDR3 DNA. A D gene is named only where the DNA matches it firmly. Not all rows give a size; the values are once, few, many and, for expanded clones, a class.

v_gene: TRBV7-6
j_gene: TRBJ1-1
d_gene: NA
abundance: few
CDR3aa: CASSLGALGHNTEAFF
CDR3nt: TGTGCCAGCAGCTTAGGGGCGTTGGGACACAACACTGAAGCTTTCTTT

v_gene: TRBV7-9
j_gene: TRBJ2-7
d_gene: NA
abundance: NA
CDR3aa: CASSFAYRPYEQYF
CDR3nt: TGTGCCAGCAGCTTTGCGTACAGACCCTACGAGCAGTACTTC

v_gene: TRBV11-2
j_gene: TRBJ2-5
d_gene: TRBD1
abundance: few
CDR3aa: CASSPQTGPETQYF
CDR3nt: TGTGCCAGCAGCCCCCAGACAGGGCCCGAGACCCAGTACTTC

v_gene: TRBV7-6
j_gene: TRBJ2-5
d_gene: NA
abundance: NA
CDR3aa: CASSPHQETQYF
CDR3nt: TGTGCCAGCAGCCCCCACCAAGAGACCCAGTACTTC

v_gene: TRBV4-2
j_gene: TRBJ2-7
d_gene: TRBD1
abundance: NA
CDR3aa: CASSQEIRGRYEQYF
CDR3nt: TGTGCCAGCAGCCAAGAGATCAGGGGGCGATACGAGCAGTACTTC

v_gene: TRBV29-1
j_gene: TRBJ2-4
d_gene: NA
abundance: few
CDR3aa: CSAETGGGNIQYF
CDR3nt: TGCAGCGCCGAGACAGGAGGCGGAAACATTCAGTACTTC

v_gene: TRBV7-9
j_gene: TRBJ2-5
d_gene: TRBD1
abundance: NA
CDR3aa: CASSRTGGGVEQYF
CDR3nt: TGTGCCAGCAGCCGGACAGGGGGCGGGGTCGAGCAGTATTTC

v_gene: TRBV12-3/TRBV12-4
j_gene: TRBJ2-7
d_gene: TRBD1
abundance: few
CDR3aa: CASSLRGRGQNEQYF
CDR3nt: TGTGCCAGCAGTTTAAGGGGCAGGGGGCAAAACGAGCAGTACTTC

v_gene: TRBV28
j_gene: TRBJ2-5
d_gene: NA
abundance: NA
CDR3aa: CASKEGGPETQYF
CDR3nt: TGTGCCAGCAAGGAGGGAGGACCAGAGACCCAGTACTTC

v_gene: TRBV5-1
j_gene: TRBJ2-7
d_gene: TRBD2
abundance: NA
CDR3aa: CASSGGLAQTYEQYF
CDR3nt: TGCGCCAGCAGCGGCGGACTAGCGCAGACCTACGAGCAGTACTTC

v_gene: TRBV11-2
j_gene: TRBJ2-1
d_gene: NA
abundance: few
CDR3aa: CASSSELGDNEQFF
CDR3nt: TGTGCCAGCAGCTCAGAACTAGGGGACAATGAGCAGTTCTTC

v_gene: TRBV6-1
j_gene: TRBJ2-1
d_gene: NA
abundance: NA
CDR3aa: CATNPSPWNEQFF
CDR3nt: TGTGCCACCAACCCAAGCCCATGGAATGAGCAGTTCTTC

v_gene: TRBV7-2
j_gene: TRBJ2-1
d_gene: TRBD1
abundance: NA
CDR3aa: CASSAPGTAYNEQFF
CDR3nt: TGTGCCAGCAGCGCACCCGGGACAGCTTACAATGAGCAGTTCTTC

v_gene: TRBV6-1
j_gene: TRBJ2-3
d_gene: NA
abundance: few
CDR3aa: CASSRPEADTQYF
CDR3nt: TGTGCCAGCAGTCGTCCGGAGGCGGATACGCAGTATTTT

v_gene: TRBV7-3
j_gene: TRBJ2-7
d_gene: TRBD2
abundance: NA
CDR3aa: CASSQSGSTVDEQYF
CDR3nt: TGTGCCAGCAGCCAAAGCGGGAGTACGGTCGACGAGCAGTACTTC

v_gene: TRBV21-1
j_gene: TRBJ1-4
d_gene: NA
abundance: few
CDR3aa: CASSGNGARTSEKLFF
CDR3nt: TGTGCCAGCAGCGGGAACGGGGCGCGGACGAGTGAAAAACTGTTTTTT

v_gene: TRBV12-3/TRBV12-4
j_gene: TRBJ2-7
d_gene: NA
abundance: few
CDR3aa: CASSHSPVYEQYF
CDR3nt: TGTGCCAGCAGTCATAGCCCAGTCTACGAGCAGTACTTC

v_gene: TRBV7-3
j_gene: TRBJ1-2
d_gene: NA
abundance: NA
CDR3aa: CASSLQTELLHGYTF
CDR3nt: TGTGCCAGCAGCTTACAAACAGAGCTATTGCATGGCTACACCTTC

v_gene: TRBV7-2
j_gene: TRBJ2-2
d_gene: TRBD2
abundance: NA
CDR3aa: CASRSSGTGELFF
CDR3nt: TGTGCCAGCAGATCTAGCGGCACCGGGGAGCTGTTTTTT

v_gene: TRBV14
j_gene: TRBJ2-1
d_gene: TRBD2
abundance: NA
CDR3aa: CASTQGRGGTYNEQFF
CDR3nt: TGTGCCAGCACCCAGGGACGCGGGGGGACGTACAATGAGCAGTTCTTC

v_gene: TRBV3-1
j_gene: TRBJ2-1
d_gene: NA
abundance: NA
CDR3aa: CASSPSGPNEQFF
CDR3nt: TGTGCCAGCAGCCCCTCGGGCCCGAATGAGCAGTTCTTC